This T cell receptor (beta chain) came from a study of blood T cell repertoires in COVID-19. Study-level information: The United States, Italy and Spain were the sources of the acute and convalescent COVID-19 samples.

Method: immunoSEQ multiplex PCR; TCRdb's copy keeps in-frame clones and lacks some. Of about 240,000 clones in the sample, approximately 83% were seen once. The germline gives CDR1 MGHRA, CDR2 YSYEKL. The CDR3 is 16 amino acids. V was clipped by 3 bases and J by 4 bases; unmatched bases: 7. Participant-given clinical history determined each cohort assignment. The sequenced sample consisted of PBMCs or T cells enriched from blood (not recorded which). The sequence was collected from a middle-aged woman with acute COVID-19. The V call is TRBV4-1, the J call TRBJ2-1; 9 bases align to TRBD2. The CDR3 nucleotides are TGCGCCAGCAGCCACCACTCTAGCGGGACGTACAATGAGCAGTTCTTC. Amino acid sequence: CASSHHSSGTYNEQFF.